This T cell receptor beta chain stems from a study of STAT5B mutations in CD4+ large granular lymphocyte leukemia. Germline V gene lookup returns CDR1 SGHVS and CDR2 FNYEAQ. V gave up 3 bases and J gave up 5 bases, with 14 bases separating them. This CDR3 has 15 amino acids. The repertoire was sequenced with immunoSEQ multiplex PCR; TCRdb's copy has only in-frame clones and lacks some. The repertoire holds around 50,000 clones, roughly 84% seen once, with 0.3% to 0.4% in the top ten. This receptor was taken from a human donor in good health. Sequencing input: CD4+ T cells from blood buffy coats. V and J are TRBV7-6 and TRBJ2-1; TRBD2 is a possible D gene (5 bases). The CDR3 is CASSFRFGVNNEQFF. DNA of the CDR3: TGTGCCAGCAGCTTTCGTTTCGGGGTTAACAATGAGCAGTTCTTC.